The entry below describes one TCR beta chain. Its cognate antigen is unknown. This entry belongs to a study of beta chain features in type 1 diabetes. Overall study results and limits: For patients and controls alike, PCR might favor shorter templates to the same degree. Shorter TCRB CDR3s, moderately but significantly so, were found in Type 1 diabetes patients in all four CD4+ subsets.

The authors reverse transcribed all of the isolated RNA, so sequencing captured expressed TCRB transcripts. TCRdb keeps only in-frame clones here, not all; method: immunoSEQ multiplex PCR. The sample consists of some 200,000 clones, 16% of them appearing once. With 5 bases clipped from V and 6 bases from J, the junction kept 8 bases outside the gene matches. Germline V CDR1 and CDR2: MNHEY, SMNVEV (reference sequence). This CDR3 has 15 residues. Specimen: naive CD4+ T cells from blood. The sequence came from a man between 25 and 39 years old with type 1 diabetes. The chain recombines TRBV27 with TRBJ2-4; TRBD1 matches 9 bases. The CDR3 sequence is CASSRGQGERNIQYF. Written as DNA, the CDR3 is TGTGCCAGCAGTAGGGGACAGGGAGAAAGAAACATTCAGTACTTC.